This is a list of T cell receptor beta chains from one sample in a study of CD8 T cells in ankylosing spondylitis. TCRdb reprocessed the 5' RACE reads via MiXCR and lists one record per CDR3 protein. The sample includes under 300,000 distinct CDR3 sequences, roughly 8.6% seen only once; the top ten take almost 7%. The material sequenced was blood, either unsorted or a sorted T cell fraction (not recorded which). All receptors derive from a male donor with ankylosing spondylitis or in good health (not recorded which). Each CDR3 is given with its conserved first and last residue. D genes are given only for firm matches. The size field is filled for only some rows; it gives once, few, many or a size class.

abundance	d_gene	v_gene	j_gene	CDR3nt	CDR3aa
many	.	TRBV20-1	TRBJ1-5	TGCAGTGCTGCTCGCAGGGACGGGCCCCAGCATTTT	CSAARRDGPQHF
many	TRBD1	TRBV5-4	TRBJ1-3	TGTGCCAGCAGCCGTGGGACAGCCTCTGGAAACACCATATATTTT	CASSRGTASGNTIYF
.	TRBD2	TRBV7-9	TRBJ2-1	TGTGCCAGCAGCGCAAGACTAGCGGGTTTCAATGAGCAGTTCTTC	CASSARLAGFNEQFF
many	.	TRBV20-1	TRBJ2-7	TGCAGTGCTAGCCCAACGCAGGGGACCCACGAGCAGTACTTC	CSASPTQGTHEQYF
many	.	TRBV11-3	TRBJ2-7	TGTGCCAGCAGCTCAAACACCTACGAGCAGTACTTC	CASSSNTYEQYF
few	.	TRBV5-1	TRBJ2-3	TGCGCCAGCAGCTCCGATATTAGAGATACGCAGTATTTT	CASSSDIRDTQYF
.	.	TRBV29-1	TRBJ2-5	TGCAGCGTTGGAAAGGGGCAAGAGACCCAGTACTTC	CSVGKGQETQYF
few	TRBD2	TRBV6-2/TRBV6-3	TRBJ2-7	TGTGCCAGCAGTTCCGCGACTAGCGGGGGACAAGTCTTC	CASSSATSGGQVF
many	.	TRBV27	TRBJ2-1	TGTGCCAGCAACCAGGTGCGGGATCCCAATGAGCAGTTCTTC	CASNQVRDPNEQFF
many	.	TRBV5-6	TRBJ1-1	TGTGCCAGCAGCTTGCCGGGGGATCGGGGAGCTTTCTTT	CASSLPGDRGAFF
many	.	TRBV25-1	TRBJ1-2	TGTGCCAGCAGTGTGCGAACGGTTTCGGGGGGCTACACCTTC	CASSVRTVSGGYTF
many	.	TRBV3-1	TRBJ2-1	TGTGCCAGCAGCCAAGTTAGGGGGACTCACAATGAGCAGTTCTTC	CASSQVRGTHNEQFF
many	.	TRBV20-1	TRBJ1-1	TGCAGTGCTAGTGGCAGGGAGGTCACTGAAGCTTTCTTT	CSASGREVTEAFF
.	TRBD2	TRBV30	TRBJ2-3	TGTGCCTGGAGTCGGGGGGGGATAGGTACGCAGTATTTT	CAWSRGGIGTQYF
many	.	TRBV20-1	TRBJ1-1	TGCAGTGCTAGAGATCCCCTCGGGAGGAACACTGAAGCTTTCTTT	CSARDPLGRNTEAFF
many	.	TRBV7-9	TRBJ2-7	TGTGCCAGCAGCTTAGCCAACCACGAGCAGTACTTC	CASSLANHEQYF
.	.	TRBV5-1	TRBJ2-2	TGCGCCAGCAGGTTTGGGGGTGCCACCGGGGAGCTGTTTTTT	CASRFGGATGELFF
many	TRBD1	TRBV7-9	TRBJ1-3	TGTGCCAGCAGAACGACAGGGGCCGCAGGATCCACCATATATTTT	CASRTTGAAGSTIYF
many	.	TRBV7-9	TRBJ1-1	TGTGCCAGCAGCTCGAGGGAATTTACTGAAGCTTTCTTT	CASSSREFTEAFF
.	.	TRBV20-1	TRBJ2-3	TGCAGTGCCTCCGAACCGAACACTAGCACAGATACGCAGTATTTT	CSASEPNTSTDTQYF
.	.	TRBV7-2	TRBJ2-7	TGTGCCAGCAGCTTGGGGCCCGCATCCTACGAGCAGTACTTC	CASSLGPASYEQYF
many	.	TRBV18	TRBJ2-7	TGTGCCAGCTCACCCCACCCGATCTCCTACGAGCAGTACTTC	CASSPHPISYEQYF
many	.	TRBV20-1	TRBJ1-2	TGCAGTGCTAGAGATGGGGGGGACTCCTATGGCTACACCTTC	CSARDGGDSYGYTF
many	.	TRBV25-1	TRBJ1-1	TGTGCCAGCAGTGTGGGTAGAGCTGAAGCTTTCTTT	CASSVGRAEAFF
many	.	TRBV3-1	TRBJ1-6	TGTGCCAGCAGCCAGGCCCTCACTTCGCCCTATAATTCACCCCTCCACTTT	CASSQALTSPYNSPLHF
few	.	TRBV20-1	TRBJ2-1	TGCAGTGCTAGATCTGCTGGAGCGTACAATGAGCAGTTCTTC	CSARSAGAYNEQFF
many	.	TRBV5-1	TRBJ1-1	TGCGCCAGCAGTTATGACAGGCGCACTGAAGCTTTCTTT	CASSYDRRTEAFF
.	TRBD2	TRBV6-6	TRBJ2-3	TGTGCCAGCAAGAGCGGGGGCCCAGATACGCAGTATTTT	CASKSGGPDTQYF
.	.	TRBV5-1	TRBJ1-2	TGCGCCAGCAGCTTGAACCACGGGGTGGACTATGGCTACACCTTC	CASSLNHGVDYGYTF
many	TRBD1	TRBV29-1	TRBJ2-1	TGCAGCGTTGAAGGTAGAGGGGGCTTTTACAATGAGCAGTTCTTC	CSVEGRGGFYNEQFF